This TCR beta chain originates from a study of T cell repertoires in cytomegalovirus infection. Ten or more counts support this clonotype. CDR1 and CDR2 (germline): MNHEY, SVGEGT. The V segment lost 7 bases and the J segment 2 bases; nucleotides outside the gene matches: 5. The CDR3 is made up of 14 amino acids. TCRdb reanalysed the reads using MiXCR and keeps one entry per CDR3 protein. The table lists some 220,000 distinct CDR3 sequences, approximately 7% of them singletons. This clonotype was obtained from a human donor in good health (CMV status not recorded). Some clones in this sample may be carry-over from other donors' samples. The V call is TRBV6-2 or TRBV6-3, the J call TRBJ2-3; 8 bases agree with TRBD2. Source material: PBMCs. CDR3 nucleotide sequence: TGTGCCAGCATCTCGCGGGGGGACACAGATACGCAGTATTTT. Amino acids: CASISRGDTDTQYF.